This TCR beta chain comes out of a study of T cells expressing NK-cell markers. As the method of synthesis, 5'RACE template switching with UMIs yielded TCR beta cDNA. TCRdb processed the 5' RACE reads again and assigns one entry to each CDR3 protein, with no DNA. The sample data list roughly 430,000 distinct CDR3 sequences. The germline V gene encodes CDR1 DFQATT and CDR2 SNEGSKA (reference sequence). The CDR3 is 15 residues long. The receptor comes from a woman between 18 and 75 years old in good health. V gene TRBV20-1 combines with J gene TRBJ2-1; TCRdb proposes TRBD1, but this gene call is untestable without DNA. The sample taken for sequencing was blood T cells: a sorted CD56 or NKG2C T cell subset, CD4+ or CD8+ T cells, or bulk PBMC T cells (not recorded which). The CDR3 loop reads CSAKTGTVSYNEQFF.